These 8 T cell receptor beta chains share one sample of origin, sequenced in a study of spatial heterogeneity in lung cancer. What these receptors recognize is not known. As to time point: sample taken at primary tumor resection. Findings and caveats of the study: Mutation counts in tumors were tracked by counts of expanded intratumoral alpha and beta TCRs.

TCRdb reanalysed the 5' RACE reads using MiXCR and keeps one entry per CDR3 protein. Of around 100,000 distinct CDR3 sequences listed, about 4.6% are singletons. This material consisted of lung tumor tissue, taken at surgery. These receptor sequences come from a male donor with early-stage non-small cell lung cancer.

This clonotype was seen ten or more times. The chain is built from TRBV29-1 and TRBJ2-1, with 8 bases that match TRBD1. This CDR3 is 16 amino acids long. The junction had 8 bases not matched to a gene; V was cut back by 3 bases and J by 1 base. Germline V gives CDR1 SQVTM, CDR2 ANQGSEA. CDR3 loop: CSVDPGGGYSYNEQFF. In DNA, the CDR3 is TGCAGCGTTGACCCAGGGGGCGGATATTCCTACAATGAGCAGTTCTTC.

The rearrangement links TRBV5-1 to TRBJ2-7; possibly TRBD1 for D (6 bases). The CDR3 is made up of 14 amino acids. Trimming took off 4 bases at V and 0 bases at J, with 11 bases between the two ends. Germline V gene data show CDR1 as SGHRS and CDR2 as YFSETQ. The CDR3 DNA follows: TGCGCCAGCAGCACACAGGGTTCCTCCTACGAGCAGTACTTC. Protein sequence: CASSTQGSSYEQYF.

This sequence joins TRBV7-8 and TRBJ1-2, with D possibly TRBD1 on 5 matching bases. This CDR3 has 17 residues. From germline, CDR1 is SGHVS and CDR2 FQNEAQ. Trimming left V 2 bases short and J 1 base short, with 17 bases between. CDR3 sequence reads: CASSLRGAGDLNYGYTF. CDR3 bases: TGTGCCAGCAGCTTAAGGGGCGCCGGGGATCTTAACTATGGCTACACCTTC.

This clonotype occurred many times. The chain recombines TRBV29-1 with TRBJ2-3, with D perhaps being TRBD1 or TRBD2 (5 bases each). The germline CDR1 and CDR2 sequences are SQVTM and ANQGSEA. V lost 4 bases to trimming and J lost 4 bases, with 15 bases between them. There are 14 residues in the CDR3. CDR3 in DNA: TGCAGCGTTGTTTCAGGGAGTCTCTCAGATACGCAGTATTTT. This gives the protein CSVVSGSLSDTQYF.

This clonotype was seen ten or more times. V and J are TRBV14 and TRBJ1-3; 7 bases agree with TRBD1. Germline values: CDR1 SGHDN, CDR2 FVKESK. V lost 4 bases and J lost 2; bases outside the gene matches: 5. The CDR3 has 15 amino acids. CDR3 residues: CASSRNRGPGNTIYF. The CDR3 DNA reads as TGTGCCAGCAGCCGAAACAGGGGACCTGGAAACACCATATATTTT. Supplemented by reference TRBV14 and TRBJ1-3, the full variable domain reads EAGVTQFPSHSVIEKGQTVTLRCDPISGHDNLYWYRRVMGKEIKFLLHFVKESKQDESGMPNNRFLAERTGGTYSTLKVQPAELEDSGVYFCASSRNRGPGNTIYFGEGSWLTVV.

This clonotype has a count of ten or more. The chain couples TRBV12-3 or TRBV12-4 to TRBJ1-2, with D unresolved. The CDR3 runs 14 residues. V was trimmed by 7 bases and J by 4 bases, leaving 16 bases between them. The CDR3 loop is CASNLDTNRYGYTF. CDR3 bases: TGTGCCAGCAACCTAGACACGAACCGCTATGGCTACACCTTC.

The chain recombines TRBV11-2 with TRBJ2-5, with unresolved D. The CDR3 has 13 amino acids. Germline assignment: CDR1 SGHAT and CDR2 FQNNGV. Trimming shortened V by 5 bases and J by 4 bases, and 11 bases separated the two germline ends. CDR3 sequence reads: CASSARLIETQYF. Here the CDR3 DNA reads TGTGCCAGCAGCGCCAGACTGATAGAGACCCAGTACTTC.

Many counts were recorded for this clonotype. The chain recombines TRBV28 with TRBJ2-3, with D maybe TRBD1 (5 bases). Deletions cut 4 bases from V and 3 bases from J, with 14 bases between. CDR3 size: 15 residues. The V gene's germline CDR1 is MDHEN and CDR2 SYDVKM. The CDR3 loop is CASSSIWGTTDTQYF. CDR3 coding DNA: TGTGCCAGCAGTTCTATATGGGGCACGACAGATACGCAGTATTTT.